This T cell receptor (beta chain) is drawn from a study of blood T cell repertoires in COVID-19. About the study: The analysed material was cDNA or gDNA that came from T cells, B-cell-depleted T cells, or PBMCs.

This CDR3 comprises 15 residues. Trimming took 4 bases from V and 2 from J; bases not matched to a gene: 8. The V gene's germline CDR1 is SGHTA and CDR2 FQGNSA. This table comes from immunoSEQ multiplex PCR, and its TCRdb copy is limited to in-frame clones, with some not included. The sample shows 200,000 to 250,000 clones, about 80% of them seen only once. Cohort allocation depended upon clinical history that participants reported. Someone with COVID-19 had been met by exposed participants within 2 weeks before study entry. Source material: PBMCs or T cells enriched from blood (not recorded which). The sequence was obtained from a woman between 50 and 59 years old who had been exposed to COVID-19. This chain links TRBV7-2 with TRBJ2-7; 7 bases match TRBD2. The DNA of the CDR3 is TGTGCCAGCAGCTACTACCGGGGGGACCCCTACGAGCAGTACTTC. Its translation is CASSYYRGDPYEQYF.